Each of the 20 T cell receptor beta chains below was sequenced from the same sample in a study of blood T cell repertoires in COVID-19. Repertoires were generated with immunoSEQ multiplex PCR, while TCRdb's copy carries only in-frame clones and drops some. The sample lists about 260,000 clones; around nine tenths were seen once. Sequenced: peripheral blood. These TCRs come from a man aged 35 to 55 with active or convalescent COVID-19.

The chain is built from TRBV27 and TRBJ1-6, with 8 bases matching TRBD1. V dropped 5 bases and J dropped 7; count of bases not matched to a gene: 7. The CDR3 is 15 residues long. Germline CDR1 and CDR2: MNHEY and SMNVEV (reference sequence). CDR3 residues: CASSPQGARNSPLHF. CDR3 bases: TGTGCCAGCAGTCCTCAGGGGGCAAGGAATTCACCCCTCCACTTT.

The chain carries TRBV7-9 and TRBJ2-2; TRBD2 agrees at 11 bases. The CDR3 covers 16 residues. Unmatched junction bases numbered 6, after V lost 2 bases and J lost 7 bases. The germline CDR1 and CDR2 sequences are SEHNR and FQNEAQ (reference sequence). The CDR3 is CASSLTTSGSGGELFF. CDR3 nucleotide sequence: TGTGCCAGCAGCTTAACCACTAGCGGGAGTGGCGGGGAGCTGTTTTTT.

The chain recombines TRBV4-2 with TRBJ1-5; D call uncertain. From germline, CDR1 is LGHNA and CDR2 YNFKEQ. The CDR3 totals 15 residues. Trimming cost V 0 bases and J 5 bases, with 11 bases left between them. The CDR3 protein is CASSQELTADQPQHF. The CDR3 DNA reads as TGTGCCAGCAGCCAAGAGTTAACAGCAGATCAGCCCCAGCATTTT.

V usage is TRBV13 and J usage is TRBJ1-4; D remains ambiguous. Germline CDR1 PRHDT, CDR2 FYEKMQ (reference sequence). This CDR3 has 15 residues. The V gene lost 5 bases and the J gene lost 1 base, with 11 bases spanning the gap. Written as DNA, the CDR3 is TGTGCCAGCAGCCCAGAGGGCGAAACTAATGAAAAACTGTTTTTT. It translates to CASSPEGETNEKLFF.

The chain uses TRBV10-1 and TRBJ1-3; D is uncertain. The CDR3 runs 13 residues. CDR1 and CDR2 from the germline V gene are WNHNN and SYGVQD (reference sequence). V dropped 6 bases and J dropped 2 bases, with 8 bases sitting between them. Here the CDR3 reads CASSYTTGNTIYF. Written as DNA, the CDR3 is TGCGCCAGCAGCTATACTACTGGAAACACCATATATTTT.

The chain carries TRBV3-1 (or the pseudogene TRBV3-2) and TRBJ1-6; D might be TRBD1 (5 bases). Germline CDR1 and CDR2: LGHDT and YNNKEL (reference sequence). The CDR3 length is 18 residues. V was clipped by 4 bases and J by 0 bases, with 16 bases between them. As DNA, the CDR3 is TGTGCCAGCAGCCTTTCATCCGGGGGAAGCTCCTATAATTCACCCCTCCACTTT. It encodes CASSLSSGGSSYNSPLHF.

The V and J genes are TRBV2 and TRBJ1-1; no firm D call. Germline V CDR1 and CDR2: SNHLY, FYNNEI. The V end was cut by 6 bases, the J end by 1 base, with 9 bases between. This CDR3 is 13 amino acids long. The CDR3 sequence: CASRLSWNTEAFF. Written as DNA, the CDR3 is TGTGCCAGCAGACTTAGCTGGAACACTGAAGCTTTCTTT.

V gene TRBV7-9 combines with J gene TRBJ1-2, with 7 bases fitting TRBD1. The CDR3 totals 15 residues. The germline V gene has CDR1 SEHNR and CDR2 FQNEAQ (reference sequence). The V segment lost 2 bases and the J segment 5 bases; nucleotides outside the gene matches: 8. The CDR3: CASSLSGRGLYGYTF. The CDR3 DNA sequence: TGTGCCAGCAGCTTAAGCGGGAGGGGGCTATATGGCTACACCTTC. The full variable domain, with the rest looked up from reference TRBV7-9 and TRBJ1-2, is DTGVSQNPRHKITKRGQNVTFRCDPISEHNRLYWYRQTLGQGPEFLTYFQNEAQLEKSRLLSDRFSAERPKGSFSTLEIQRTEQGDSAMYLCASSLSGRGLYGYTFGSGTRLTVV.

This clone was seen repeatedly, ten times or more. The J gene is TRBJ2-1, the V gene TRBV4-2, with TRBD2 identical over 10 bases. There are 16 residues in the CDR3. In germline, CDR1 is LGHNA, CDR2 YNFKEQ. V lost 1 base, J lost 4 bases, and 4 bases stayed unmatched. The CDR3 loop is CASSQVSTSGYNEQFF. CDR3 nucleotide sequence: TGTGCCAGCAGCCAAGTCTCGACTAGCGGGTACAATGAGCAGTTCTTC.

This chain joins TRBV7-2 and TRBJ2-1; perhaps TRBD2 as D (6 bases). V was cut by 5 bases and J by 10 bases, with 12 bases left in between. CDR1 and CDR2 from the germline V gene are SGHTA and FQGNSA. This CDR3 is built from 12 residues. CDR3 in DNA: TGTGCCAGCAGCCCCAGTGGGGGGGAGCAGTTCTTC. It codes for CASSPSGGEQFF.

V usage is TRBV19 and J usage is TRBJ2-1; a weak D match, TRBD2 (6 bases). The CDR3 totals 15 residues. The ends were cut back, 3 bases at V and 6 bases at J, with 15 bases in the middle. Germline V lookup: CDR1 LNHDA, CDR2 SQIVND (reference sequence). Written as DNA, the CDR3 is TGTGCCAGTAGTATCTGGACTATCACCGGCAATGAGCAGTTCTTC. Encoded protein: CASSIWTITGNEQFF.

This clone showed up just once. The gene calls are TRBV25-1 and TRBJ1-2; tentatively, D is TRBD1 (5 bases). In germline, CDR1 is MGHDK, CDR2 SYGVNS. Trimming shortened V by 4 bases and J by 7 bases, and 13 bases separated the two germline ends. The CDR3 spans 13 residues. The CDR3 nucleotides are TGTGCCAGCAGTGGGGCAGGGCCGGGTGGCTACACCTTC. This sequence encodes CASSGAGPGGYTF.

This clone showed up just once. The chain links TRBV9 to TRBJ2-5, with D maybe TRBD1 (6 bases). CDR3 length equals 13 residues. Germline loops: CDR1 SGDLS, CDR2 YYNGEE. V was clipped by 1 base and J by 4 bases, with 8 bases between them. The CDR3 coding sequence is TGTGCCAGCAGCGTATCAGGGGTAGAGACCCAGTACTTC. Translated, it gives CASSVSGVETQYF.

The J gene is TRBJ2-5, the V gene TRBV19; 16 nucleotides line up with TRBD2. J lost 1 base, V lost 3 bases, and 5 bases had no gene match. The length of the CDR3 is 18 residues. CDR1 is LNHDA, CDR2 SQIVND, per germline (reference sequence). CDR3 protein: CASSMGLAGGPRQETQYF. CDR3 nucleotides: TGTGCCAGTAGTATGGGACTAGCGGGGGGGCCTCGCCAAGAGACCCAGTACTTC.

This clone was detected only once. V and J are TRBV5-1 and TRBJ1-4; 8 bases match TRBD1. This CDR3 region has 15 residues. The germline CDR1 and CDR2 sequences are SGHRS and YFSETQ. V was clipped by 0 bases and J by 8 bases; unmatched bases: 6. The CDR3 coding sequence is TGCGCCAGCAGCTTGGGTCAGGGGGCGTCGGAAAAACTGTTTTTT. This sequence encodes CASSLGQGASEKLFF.

The V and J genes are TRBV6-5 and TRBJ1-5; D is ambiguous. The V end lost 10 bases, the J end lost 0 bases, and 7 bases lay between the germline ends. CDR1 MNHEY and CDR2 SVGAGI come from the germline V gene. CDR3 length: 12 amino acids. CDR3 sequence: CATRLSNQPQHF. The DNA of the CDR3 is TGTGCCACCAGACTTAGCAATCAGCCCCAGCATTTT.

The rearrangement links TRBV4-1 to TRBJ1-1; possibly TRBD1 for D (5 bases). V lost 3 bases and J 3 bases, leaving 11 bases between the germline ends. This CDR3 is built from 14 residues. Germline lookup yields CDR1 MGHRA and CDR2 YSYEKL. This CDR3 is CASSHTGEDTEAFF. The DNA of the CDR3 is TGCGCCAGCAGCCACACGGGGGAGGACACTGAAGCTTTCTTT.

The chain has TRBV28 and TRBJ2-7; 9 bases align to TRBD1. Germline CDR1 and CDR2: MDHEN and SYDVKM. The CDR3 extends over 15 amino acids. The trim removed 4 bases at V and 2 bases at J, leaving 6 bases unmatched. CDR3 loop: CASSSTGTGTYEQYF. In DNA, the CDR3 is TGTGCCAGCAGTTCCACCGGGACAGGGACCTACGAGCAGTACTTC.

This clone was seen a handful of times. V and J are TRBV19 and TRBJ1-5, with D hard to call. Trimming removed 7 bases from V and 4 bases from J, with 8 bases in between. Germline V gene data show CDR1 as LNHDA and CDR2 as SQIVND (reference sequence). CDR3 length: 12 residues. Here the CDR3 DNA reads TGTGCCAGTACCGGGAATAATCAGCCCCAGCATTTT. This gives the protein CASTGNNQPQHF.

Worth noting for this clone: Distinct nucleotide sequences in the sample also encode this CDR3. The V and J genes are TRBV18 and TRBJ2-2; TRBD2 agrees at 10 bases. Germline trimming cut 3 bases from V and 1 base from J; bases unmatched to any gene: 2. Germline assignment: CDR1 KGHSH and CDR2 LQKENI. This CDR3 has 16 residues. The CDR3 DNA reads TGTGCCAGCTCACCGCCTAGCGGGGGGAACACCGGGGAGCTGTTTTTT. Translation gives CASSPPSGGNTGELFF.